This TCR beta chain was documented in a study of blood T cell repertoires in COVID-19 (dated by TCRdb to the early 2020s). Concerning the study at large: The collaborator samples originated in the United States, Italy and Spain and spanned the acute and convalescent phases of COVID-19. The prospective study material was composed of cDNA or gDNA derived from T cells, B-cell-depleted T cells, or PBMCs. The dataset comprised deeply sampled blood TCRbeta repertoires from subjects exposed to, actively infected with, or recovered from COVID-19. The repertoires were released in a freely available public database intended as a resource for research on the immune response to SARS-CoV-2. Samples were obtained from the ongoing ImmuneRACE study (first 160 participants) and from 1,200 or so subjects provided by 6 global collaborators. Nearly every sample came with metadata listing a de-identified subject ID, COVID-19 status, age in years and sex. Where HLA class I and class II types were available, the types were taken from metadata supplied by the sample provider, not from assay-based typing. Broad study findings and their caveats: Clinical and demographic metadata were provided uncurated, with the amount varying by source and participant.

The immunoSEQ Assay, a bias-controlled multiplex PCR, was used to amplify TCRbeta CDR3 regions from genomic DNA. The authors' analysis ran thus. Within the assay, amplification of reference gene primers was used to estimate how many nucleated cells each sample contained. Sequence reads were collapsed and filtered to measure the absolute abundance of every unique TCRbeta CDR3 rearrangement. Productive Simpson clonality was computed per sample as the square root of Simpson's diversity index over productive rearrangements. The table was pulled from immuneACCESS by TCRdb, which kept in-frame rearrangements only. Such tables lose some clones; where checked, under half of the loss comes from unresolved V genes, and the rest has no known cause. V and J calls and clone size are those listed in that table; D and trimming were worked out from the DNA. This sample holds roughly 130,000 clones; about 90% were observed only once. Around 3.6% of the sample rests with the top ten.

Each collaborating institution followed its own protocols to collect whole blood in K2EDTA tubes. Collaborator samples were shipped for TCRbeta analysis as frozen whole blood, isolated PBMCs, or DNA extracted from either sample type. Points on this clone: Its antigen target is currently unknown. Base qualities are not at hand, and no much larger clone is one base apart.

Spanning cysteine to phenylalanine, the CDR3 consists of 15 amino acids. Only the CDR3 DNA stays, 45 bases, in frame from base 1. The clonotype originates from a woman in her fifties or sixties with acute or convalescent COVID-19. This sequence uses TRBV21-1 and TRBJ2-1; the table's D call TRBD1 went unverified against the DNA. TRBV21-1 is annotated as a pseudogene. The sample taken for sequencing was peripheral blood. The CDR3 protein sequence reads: CASSELGQGCNEQFF. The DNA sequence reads TGTGCCAGCAGCGAATTGGGACAGGGGTGCAATGAGCAGTTCTTC.